The 28 T cell receptor beta chains given below trace back to one sample, sequenced in a study of blood T cells in healthy people across ages. Combining a sample-barcoded 5' primer with a J-beta primer mix, a second PCR ran for roughly 7 to 12 cycles. TCRdb called the 5' RACE reads again in MiXCR, with one record for every CDR3 protein. Among about 780,000 distinct CDR3 sequences, about 47% were seen once, and the ten largest hold roughly 20%. Sequenced input: blood. The receptors derive from a man older than 75 in good health.

This clonotype was seen only a few times. The V gene is TRBV7-9, the J gene TRBJ2-3; 10 nucleotides agree with TRBD1. With V trimmed by 5 bases and J by 3 bases, 8 bases remained unmatched. The CDR3 extends over 16 amino acids. CDR1 and CDR2 from the germline V gene are SEHNR and FQNEAQ (reference sequence). CDR3 nucleotides: TGTGCCAGCAGCCCCGGGGACAGGGGAATTACAGATACGCAGTATTTT. This translates into CASSPGDRGITDTQYF.

The chain uses TRBV28 and TRBJ1-4, with 7 bases lining up with TRBD1. The length of the CDR3 is 14 residues. Germline values: CDR1 MDHEN, CDR2 SYDVKM. V dropped 6 bases and J dropped 7; count of bases not matched to a gene: 8. CDR3 nucleotide sequence: TGTGCCAGCAGCCCACAGGGGCCGCCTGAAAAACTGTTTTTT. It specifies CASSPQGPPEKLFF.

This chain links TRBV4-2 with TRBJ2-3, with a weak D call TRBD2 (6 bases). V shed 1 base and J shed 0 bases, with 14 bases lying between them. The CDR3 spans 17 residues. Per germline, CDR1 LGHNA and CDR2 YNFKEQ. For the CDR3, the DNA is TGTGCCAGCAGCCAAGGTGTCGGGGACTGGAGCACAGATACGCAGTATTTT. Its protein is CASSQGVGDWSTDTQYF.

This clonotype was picked up a small number of times. The chain employs TRBV12-3 or TRBV12-4 and TRBJ1-2; 8 positions agree with TRBD1. This CDR3 comprises 14 residues. V lost 4 bases, J lost 4 bases, and 5 bases stayed unmatched. CDR3 residues: CASSSTGQVYGYTF. The CDR3 DNA follows: TGTGCCAGCAGTTCCACGGGACAGGTCTATGGCTACACCTTC.

CDR3 loop: CASSEGIGGQNIQYF. The CDR3 DNA follows: TGTGCCAGCAGTGAAGGGATAGGGGGGCAAAACATTCAGTACTTC. The rearrangement uses TRBV6-1 and TRBJ2-4; perhaps D is TRBD1 or TRBD2 (6 bases each). Trimming removed 1 base at V and 5 bases at J, with 12 bases between. The CDR3 runs 15 residues. Germline assignment: CDR1 MNHNS and CDR2 SASEGT.

A remark on this clonotype: No conserved phenylalanine or tryptophan is present at the end of the CDR3, so a read error is the likely explanation. V usage is TRBV4-2 and J usage is TRBJ2-1; no clear D. The ends were cut back, 0 bases at V and 10 bases at J, with 10 bases in the middle. The CDR3 covers 13 residues. The germline V gene encodes CDR1 LGHNA and CDR2 YNFKEQ. The CDR3 sequence is CASSQDRVAEQFS. The CDR3 nucleotides read TGTGCCAGCAGCCAAGATAGGGTAGCAGAGCAGTTCTCC.

The V and J genes are TRBV29-1 and TRBJ2-5; 10 bases align to TRBD2. The germline V gene has CDR1 SQVTM and CDR2 ANQGSEA. The CDR3 sequence is 16 residues long. V lost 2 bases to trimming and J lost 11 bases; unmatched junction nucleotides: 17. The CDR3 spells CSVESTSGPTGNEQYF. The CDR3 bases are TGCAGCGTTGAATCGACTAGCGGGCCGACCGGCAATGAGCAGTACTTC.

The chain employs TRBV2 and TRBJ2-2; TRBD2 matches 10 bases. The CDR3 is 16 residues long. V was pared by 8 bases and J by 4 bases, with 10 bases of the junction left unmatched. Germline V gene sequence: CDR1 SNHLY, CDR2 FYNNEI. The CDR3 sequence is CASCKAGGPGTGELFF. The DNA for the CDR3 is TGTGCCAGCTGTAAAGCGGGAGGGCCGGGCACCGGGGAGCTGTTTTTT.

This clonotype came up a few times. The J gene is TRBJ1-2, the V gene TRBV15; TRBD1 agrees at 7 bases. V gave up 3 bases and J gave up 8 bases; unmatched junction bases: 6. The CDR3 length is 13 residues. Germline V lookup: CDR1 LNHNV, CDR2 YYDKDF (reference sequence). DNA for the CDR3: TGTGCCACCAGCAGTGGGGACAGCGTAGGCTACACCTTC. Protein: CATSSGDSVGYTF. The variable domain in full, completed from reference TRBV15 and TRBJ1-2, reads DAMVIQNPRYQVTQFGKPVTLSCSQTLNHNVMYWYQQKSSQAPKLLFHYYDKDFNNEADTPDNFQSRRPNTSFCFLDIRSPGLGDTAMYLCATSSGDSVGYTFGSGTRLTVV.

This clonotype appeared a few times. The chain combines TRBV12-3 or TRBV12-4 with TRBJ2-3; D unresolved. CDR3 size: 14 residues. Trimming cost V 3 bases and J 4 bases, with 11 bases left between them. CDR3: CASSLDGNPDTQYF. For the CDR3, the DNA is TGTGCCAGCAGTTTGGATGGGAACCCAGATACGCAGTATTTT.

The rearrangement uses TRBV4-3 and TRBJ1-4; D is unclear. In germline, CDR1 is LGHNA, CDR2 YSLEER. V lost 0 bases to trimming and J lost 6 bases, with 14 bases between them. The CDR3 is 16 amino acids. CDR3 region: CASSQDSAGLDEKLFF. The CDR3 nucleotides are TGCGCCAGCAGCCAAGATTCTGCGGGCCTGGATGAAAAACTGTTTTTT.

This clonotype was seen ten or more times. This sequence joins TRBV7-2 and TRBJ2-7, with 7 bases matching TRBD1. CDR3 size: 13 residues. Germline CDR1 reads SGHTA; CDR2 reads FQGNSA. V lost 5 bases to trimming and J lost 3 bases; unmatched junction nucleotides: 4. The CDR3 DNA follows: TGTGCCAGCAGCCGGACAGGCCTCTACGAGCAGTACTTC. Translation gives CASSRTGLYEQYF.

CDR3 DNA sequence: TGTGCCAGCTCACCCTCCCGACCTGACTCCTACTCCTACGAGCAGTACTTC. Amino acid sequence: CASSPSRPDSYSYEQYF. V usage is TRBV18 and J usage is TRBJ2-7; D gene uncertain. V was pared by 3 bases and J by 0 bases, with 18 bases between. CDR3 length: 17 residues. Germline loops: CDR1 KGHSH, CDR2 LQKENI.

The chain couples TRBV10-3 to TRBJ2-7, with unresolved D. TRBJ2-5 explains the end of the DNA better; the J call may be wrong. Germline V CDR1 and CDR2: ENHRY, SYGVKD. The CDR3 is made up of 13 amino acids. DNA for the CDR3: TGTGCCATCAGTGGGACCCAAGGAGAGACCCAGTACTTC. Translation gives CAISGTQGETQYF.

This clonotype came up a few times. The chain combines TRBV9 with TRBJ2-2, with 9 bases matching TRBD2. CDR1 is SGDLS, CDR2 YYNGEE, per germline. The CDR3 sequence is 16 residues long. After removal of 4 bases from V and 4 bases from J, the junction contained 8 bases not matched to a gene. The CDR3 DNA reads as TGTGCCAGCAGCCGGGGTTTAGCGGGAGTCACCGGGGAGCTGTTTTTT. Its translation: CASSRGLAGVTGELFF.

This clonotype was seen more than once but under ten times. V is TRBV27 and J is TRBJ2-6; maybe TRBD2 (6 bases). Per the germline V gene, CDR1 is MNHEY and CDR2 is SMNVEV (reference sequence). This CDR3 has 15 amino acids. The germline V and J ends were trimmed by 5 bases and 2 bases, with 10 bases remaining between them. This CDR3 reads CASSPGRTGANVLTF. For the CDR3, the DNA is TGTGCCAGCAGTCCCGGGAGAACTGGGGCCAACGTCCTGACTTTC.

V gene TRBV5-1 combines with J gene TRBJ2-5; D is perhaps TRBD1 or TRBD2 (5 bases each). Per germline, CDR1 SGHRS and CDR2 YFSETQ. Trimming left V 4 bases short and J 1 base short, with 11 bases between. This CDR3 contains 14 residues. CDR3 sequence: CASSATGTQETQYF. DNA of the CDR3: TGCGCCAGCAGCGCAACCGGGACCCAAGAGACCCAGTACTTC.

The rearrangement uses TRBV29-1 and TRBJ2-5, with TRBD1 matching over 9 bases. Matching the DNA end better, TRBJ2-7 makes the J call doubtful. Germline V gene data show CDR1 as SQVTM and CDR2 as ANQGSEA. The CDR3 length is 14 residues. In DNA, the CDR3 is TGCAGCGTTGAAGATACAGGGGGCACGGCCGAGCAGTACTTC. This sequence encodes CSVEDTGGTAEQYF.

In its sample, this clonotype was seen many times. The chain employs TRBV7-2 and TRBJ2-5; 7 nucleotides align to TRBD1. Germline V gene data show CDR1 as SGHTA and CDR2 as FQGNSA. CDR3 length: 17 residues. J was trimmed by 1 base and V by 2 bases; bases with no gene match: 10. CDR3 in DNA: TGTGCCAGCAGCTTATATAGAAGGGGGCAGTTCCAAGAGACCCAGTACTTC. It specifies CASSLYRRGQFQETQYF.

J is TRBJ2-5 and V is TRBV2, with TRBD2 as a possible D gene (6 bases). Trimming shortened V by 6 bases and J by 5 bases, and 13 bases separated the two germline ends. The germline CDR1 and CDR2 sequences are SNHLY and FYNNEI. CDR3 length: 13 residues. The CDR3 loop is CASREDYSETQYF. The DNA of the CDR3 is TGTGCCAGCAGAGAGGACTACAGCGAGACCCAGTACTTC.

The CDR3 nucleotides read TGTGCCAGCAGTGATCGCGGTGGCAGGGGAAAGAACAATGAGCAGTTCTTC. Translation: CASSDRGGRGKNNEQFF. The genes are TRBV25-1 and TRBJ2-1; D perhaps matches TRBD1 (6 bases). Trimming took off 3 bases at V and 5 bases at J, with 20 bases between the two ends. Germline V gene lookup returns CDR1 MGHDK and CDR2 SYGVNS. The CDR3 has 17 residues.

This clonotype was counted between two and nine times. The chain has TRBV9 and TRBJ2-1; 10 bases agree with TRBD2. Germline CDR1 reads SGDLS; CDR2 reads YYNGEE. The V gene end was trimmed by 2 bases and the J gene end by 7 bases; junction bases not matched to a gene: 12. The CDR3 covers 17 residues. CDR3 loop: CASSVQPAGGPRNEQFF. In DNA form, the CDR3 reads TGTGCCAGCAGCGTCCAGCCAGCGGGAGGGCCGAGAAATGAGCAGTTCTTC.

The gene calls are TRBV4-3 and TRBJ2-6, with 8 bases lining up with TRBD2. There are 21 residues in the CDR3. Germline CDR1 LGHNA, CDR2 YSLEER. J gave up 4 bases and V 0 bases, and 17 bases lay outside the gene matches. CDR3 residues: CASSQDFAGGSRGRGANVLTF. For the CDR3, the DNA is TGCGCCAGCAGCCAAGACTTTGCGGGAGGTTCTCGTGGGAGGGGGGCCAACGTCCTGACTTTC.

V is TRBV25-1 and J is TRBJ2-7; TRBD1 might be the D (6 bases). The germline V gene encodes CDR1 MGHDK and CDR2 SYGVNS. The CDR3 is 14 amino acids. V gave up 2 bases and J gave up 10 bases, with 18 bases separating them. As DNA, the CDR3 is TGTGCCAGCAGTGAAACAGGGCTCACGGGGTCCCAGTACTTC. It specifies CASSETGLTGSQYF.

The chain uses TRBV3-1 and TRBJ1-1, with D unresolved. CDR3 length equals 13 residues. Germline loops: CDR1 LGHDT, CDR2 YNNKEL (reference sequence). Trimming removed 1 base from V and 4 bases from J, with 7 bases in between. CDR3: CASSQGWATEAFF. DNA of the CDR3: TGTGCCAGCAGCCAAGGATGGGCCACTGAAGCTTTCTTT.

About this clonotype itself: It may be a read error: a sequence one base away is much more abundant. CDR3 residues: CACSYSRDRDADTQYF. CDR3 coding DNA: TGTGCCTGCAGTTACTCGCGGGACAGGGATGCAGATACGCAGTATTTT. The chain recombines TRBV6-6 with TRBJ2-3; 9 bases are a match to TRBD1. This CDR3 is 16 amino acids long. The V gene's germline CDR1 is MNHNY and CDR2 SVGAGI (reference sequence).

V gene TRBV20-1 combines with J gene TRBJ2-7, with 9 bases aligning to TRBD2. The V gene's germline CDR1 is DFQATT and CDR2 SNEGSKA (reference sequence). Losses at the gene ends were 0 bases for V and 3 bases for J; bases not matched to a gene: 9. The CDR3 contains 16 residues. CDR3 region: CSARDRIAGVLYEQYF. The CDR3 DNA sequence: TGCAGTGCTAGAGACCGCATAGCGGGAGTCCTCTACGAGCAGTACTTC.

With regard to this clonotype: At one end the junction does not follow the germline gene, possibly because of a read error. The CDR3 DNA follows: TGCAGGGCTAGAGACAGGACTAGCACAGATACGCAGTATTTT. It is translated as CRARDRTSTDTQYF. The J gene is TRBJ2-3, the V gene TRBV20-1; perhaps TRBD1 as D (6 bases). This CDR3 is 14 amino acids long. Germline CDR1 and CDR2: DFQATT and SNEGSKA (reference sequence).